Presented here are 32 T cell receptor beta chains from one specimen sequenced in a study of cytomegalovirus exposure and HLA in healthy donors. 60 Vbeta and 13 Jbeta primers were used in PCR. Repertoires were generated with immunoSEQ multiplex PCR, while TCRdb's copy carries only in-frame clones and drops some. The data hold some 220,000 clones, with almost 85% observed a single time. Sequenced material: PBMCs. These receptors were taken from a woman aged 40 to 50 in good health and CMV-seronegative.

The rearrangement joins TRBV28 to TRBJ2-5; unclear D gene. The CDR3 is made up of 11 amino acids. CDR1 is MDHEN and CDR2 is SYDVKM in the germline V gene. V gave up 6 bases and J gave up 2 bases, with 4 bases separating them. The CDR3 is CASSPQETQYF. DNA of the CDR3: TGTGCCAGCAGCCCTCAAGAGACCCAGTACTTC.

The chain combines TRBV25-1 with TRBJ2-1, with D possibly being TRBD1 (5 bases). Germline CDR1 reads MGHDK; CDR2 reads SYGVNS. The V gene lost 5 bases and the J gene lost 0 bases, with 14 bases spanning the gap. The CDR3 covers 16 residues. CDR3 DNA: TGTGCCAGCAGTACTAACAGGCCCAGCTCCTACAATGAGCAGTTCTTC. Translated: CASSTNRPSSYNEQFF.

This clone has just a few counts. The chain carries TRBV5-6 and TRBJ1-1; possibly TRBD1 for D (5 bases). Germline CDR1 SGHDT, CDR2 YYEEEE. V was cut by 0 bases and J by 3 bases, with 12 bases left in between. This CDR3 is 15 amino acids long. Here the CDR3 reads CASSLGRGGYTEAFF. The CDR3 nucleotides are TGTGCCAGCAGCTTGGGGAGGGGAGGGTACACTGAAGCTTTCTTT.

The CDR3 is CASSPRGMNTEAFF. CDR3 DNA: TGTGCCAGCAGCCCCCGGGGGATGAACACTGAAGCTTTCTTT. V gene TRBV6-5 combines with J gene TRBJ1-1; possibly TRBD1 for D (5 bases). CDR3 length: 14 amino acids. Trimming left V 6 bases short and J 0 bases short, with 11 bases between. The germline V gene has CDR1 MNHEY and CDR2 SVGAGI.

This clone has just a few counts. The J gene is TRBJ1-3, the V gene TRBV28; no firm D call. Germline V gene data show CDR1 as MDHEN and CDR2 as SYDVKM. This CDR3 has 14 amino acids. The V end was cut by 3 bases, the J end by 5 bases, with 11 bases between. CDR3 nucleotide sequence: TGTGCCAGCAGTTTGGGGAGCGTAAGAAACACCATATATTTT. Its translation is CASSLGSVRNTIYF.

This CDR3 is CASAKGQGATWDGYTF. The CDR3 nucleotides are TGCGCCAGCGCTAAGGGACAGGGGGCGACGTGGGATGGCTACACCTTC. This sequence joins TRBV5-1 and TRBJ1-2, with 12 positions matching TRBD1. The CDR3 extends over 16 amino acids. From germline, CDR1 is SGHRS and CDR2 YFSETQ. The trim removed 7 bases at V and 6 bases at J, leaving 13 bases unmatched.

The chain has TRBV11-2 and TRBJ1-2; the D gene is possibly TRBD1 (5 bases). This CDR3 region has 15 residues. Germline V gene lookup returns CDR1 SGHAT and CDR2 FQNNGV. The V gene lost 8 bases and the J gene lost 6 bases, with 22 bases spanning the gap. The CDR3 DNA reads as TGTGCCAGCGGCAAAGGTCAGGGCCCAGGTCATGGCTACACCTTC. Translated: CASGKGQGPGHGYTF. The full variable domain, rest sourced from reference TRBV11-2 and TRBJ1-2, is EAGVAQSPRYKIIEKRQSVAFWCNPISGHATLYWYQQILGQGPKLLIQFQNNGVVDDSQLPKDRFSAERLKGVDSTLKIQPAKLEDSAVYLCASGKGQGPGHGYTFGSGTRLTVV.

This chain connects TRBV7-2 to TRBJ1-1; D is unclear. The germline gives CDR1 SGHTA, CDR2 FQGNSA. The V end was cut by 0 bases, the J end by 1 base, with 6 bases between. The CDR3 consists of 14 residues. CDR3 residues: CASSLARQNTEAFF. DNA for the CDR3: TGTGCCAGCAGCTTAGCTAGACAGAACACTGAAGCTTTCTTT. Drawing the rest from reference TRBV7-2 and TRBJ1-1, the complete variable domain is GAGVSQSPSNKVTEKGKDVELRCDPISGHTALYWYRQSLGQGLEFLIYFQGNSAPDKSGLPSDRFSAERTGGSVSTLTIQRTQQEDSAVYLCASSLARQNTEAFFGQGTRLTVV.

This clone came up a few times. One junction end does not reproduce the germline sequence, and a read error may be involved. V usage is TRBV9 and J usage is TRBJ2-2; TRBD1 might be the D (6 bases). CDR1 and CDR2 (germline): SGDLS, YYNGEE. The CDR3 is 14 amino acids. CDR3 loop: CASNVQGNTGELFF. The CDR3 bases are TGTGCCAGCAACGTACAGGGGAACACCGGGGAGCTGTTTTTT.

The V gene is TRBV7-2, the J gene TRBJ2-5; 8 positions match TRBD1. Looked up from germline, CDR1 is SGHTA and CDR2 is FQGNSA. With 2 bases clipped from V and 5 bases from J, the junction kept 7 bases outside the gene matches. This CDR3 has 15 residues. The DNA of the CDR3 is TGTGCCAGCAGCTTAAGGGCCAGGGGGCCGGAGACCCAGTACTTC. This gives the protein CASSLRARGPETQYF. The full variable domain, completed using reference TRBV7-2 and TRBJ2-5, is GAGVSQSPSNKVTEKGKDVELRCDPISGHTALYWYRQSLGQGLEFLIYFQGNSAPDKSGLPSDRFSAERTGGSVSTLTIQRTQQEDSAVYLCASSLRARGPETQYFGPGTRLLVL.

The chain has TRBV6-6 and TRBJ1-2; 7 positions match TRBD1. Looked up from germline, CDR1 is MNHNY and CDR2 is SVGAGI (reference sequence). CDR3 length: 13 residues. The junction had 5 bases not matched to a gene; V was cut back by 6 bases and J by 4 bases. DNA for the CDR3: TGTGCCAGCAGCCTGGACAGGCTCTATGGCTACACCTTC. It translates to CASSLDRLYGYTF.

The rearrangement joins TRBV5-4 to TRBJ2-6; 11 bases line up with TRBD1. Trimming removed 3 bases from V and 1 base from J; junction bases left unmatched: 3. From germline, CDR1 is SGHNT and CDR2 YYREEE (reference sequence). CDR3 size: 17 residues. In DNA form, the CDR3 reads TGTGCCAGCAGCTCCGGACAGGGGGCATCTGGGGCCAACGTCCTGACTTTC. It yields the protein CASSSGQGASGANVLTF.

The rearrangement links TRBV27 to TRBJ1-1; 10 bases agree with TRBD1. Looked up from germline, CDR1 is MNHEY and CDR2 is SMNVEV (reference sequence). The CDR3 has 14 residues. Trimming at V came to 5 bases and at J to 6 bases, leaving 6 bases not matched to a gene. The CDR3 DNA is TGTGCCAGCAGTACGGGACAGGGGATCCCTGAAGCTTTCTTT. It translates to CASSTGQGIPEAFF.

The DNA of the CDR3 is TGTGCCAGCAGCGTAGGGCCACAGGGTTGGGAGACCCAGTACTTC. Its protein product is CASSVGPQGWETQYF. The genes are TRBV9 and TRBJ2-5; TRBD1 is a possible D gene (6 bases). This CDR3 region has 15 residues. CDR1 and CDR2 from the germline V gene are SGDLS and YYNGEE. V was trimmed by 0 bases and J by 5 bases, leaving 14 bases between them.

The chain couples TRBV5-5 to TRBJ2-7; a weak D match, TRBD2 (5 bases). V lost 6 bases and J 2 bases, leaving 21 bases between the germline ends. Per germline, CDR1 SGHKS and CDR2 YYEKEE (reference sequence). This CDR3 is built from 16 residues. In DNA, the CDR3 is TGTGCCAGCACCTCGGGAAAAGGGCTTCATGCCTACGAGCAGTACTTC. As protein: CASTSGKGLHAYEQYF.

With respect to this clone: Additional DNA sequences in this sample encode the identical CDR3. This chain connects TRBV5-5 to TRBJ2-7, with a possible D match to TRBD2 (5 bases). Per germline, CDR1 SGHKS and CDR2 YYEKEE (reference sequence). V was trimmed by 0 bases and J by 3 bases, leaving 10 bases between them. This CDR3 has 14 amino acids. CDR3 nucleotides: TGTGCCAGCAGCTTGGCTGGGGAGAGCTACGAGCAGTACTTC. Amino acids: CASSLAGESYEQYF.

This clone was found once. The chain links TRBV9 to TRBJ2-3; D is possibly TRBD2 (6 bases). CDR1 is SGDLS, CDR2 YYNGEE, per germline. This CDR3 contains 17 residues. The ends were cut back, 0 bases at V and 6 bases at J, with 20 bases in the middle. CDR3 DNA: TGTGCCAGCAGCGTAGAACGGGGGTCTACTACGATGGATACGCAGTATTTT. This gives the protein CASSVERGSTTMDTQYF.

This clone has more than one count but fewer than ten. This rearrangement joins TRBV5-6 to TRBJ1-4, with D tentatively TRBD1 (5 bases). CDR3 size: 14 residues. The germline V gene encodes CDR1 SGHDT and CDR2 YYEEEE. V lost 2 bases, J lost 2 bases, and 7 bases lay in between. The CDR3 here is CASSFQGTNEKLFF. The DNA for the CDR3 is TGTGCCAGCAGCTTCCAGGGCACTAATGAAAAACTGTTTTTT.

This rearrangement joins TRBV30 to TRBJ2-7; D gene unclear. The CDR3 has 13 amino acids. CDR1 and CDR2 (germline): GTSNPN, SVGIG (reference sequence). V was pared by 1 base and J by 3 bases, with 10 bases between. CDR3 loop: CAWSATRRYEQYF. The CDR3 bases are TGTGCCTGGAGTGCGACACGACGCTACGAGCAGTACTTC.

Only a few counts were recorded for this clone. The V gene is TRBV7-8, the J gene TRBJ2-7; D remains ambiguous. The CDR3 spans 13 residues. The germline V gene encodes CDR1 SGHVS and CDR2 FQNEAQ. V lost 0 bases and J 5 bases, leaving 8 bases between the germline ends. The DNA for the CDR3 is TGTGCCAGCAGCTTAGCTGGCCCACACGAGCAGTACTTC. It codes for CASSLAGPHEQYF.

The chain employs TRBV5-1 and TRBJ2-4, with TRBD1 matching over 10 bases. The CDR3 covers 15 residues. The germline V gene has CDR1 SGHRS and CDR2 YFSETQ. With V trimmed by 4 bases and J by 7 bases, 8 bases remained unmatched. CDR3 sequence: CASSLLDRGHNIQYF. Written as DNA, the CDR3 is TGCGCCAGCAGCCTCCTCGACAGGGGGCACAACATTCAGTACTTC. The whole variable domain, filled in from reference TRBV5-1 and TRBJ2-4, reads KAGVTQTPRYLIKTRGQQVTLSCSPISGHRSVSWYQQTPGQGLQFLFEYFSETQRNKGNFPGRFSGRQFSNSRSEMNVSTLELGDSALYLCASSLLDRGHNIQYFGAGTRLSVL.

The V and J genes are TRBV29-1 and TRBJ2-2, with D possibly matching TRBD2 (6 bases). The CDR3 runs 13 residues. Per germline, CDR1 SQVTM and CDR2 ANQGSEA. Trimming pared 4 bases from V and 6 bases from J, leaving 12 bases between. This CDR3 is CSVGAGGAGELFF. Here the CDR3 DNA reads TGCAGCGTTGGGGCTGGAGGGGCCGGGGAGCTGTTTTTT.

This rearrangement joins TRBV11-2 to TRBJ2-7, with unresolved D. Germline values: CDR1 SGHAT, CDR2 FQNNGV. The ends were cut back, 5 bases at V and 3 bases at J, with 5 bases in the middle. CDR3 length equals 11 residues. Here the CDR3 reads CASSQDYEQYF. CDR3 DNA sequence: TGTGCCAGCAGCCAGGACTACGAGCAGTACTTC.

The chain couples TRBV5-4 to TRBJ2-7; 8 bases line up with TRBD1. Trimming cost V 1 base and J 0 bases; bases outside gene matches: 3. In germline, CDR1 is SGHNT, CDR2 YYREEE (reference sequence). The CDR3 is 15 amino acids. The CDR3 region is CASSLRTGNSYEQYF. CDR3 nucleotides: TGTGCCAGCAGCTTGAGGACAGGGAACTCCTACGAGCAGTACTTC.

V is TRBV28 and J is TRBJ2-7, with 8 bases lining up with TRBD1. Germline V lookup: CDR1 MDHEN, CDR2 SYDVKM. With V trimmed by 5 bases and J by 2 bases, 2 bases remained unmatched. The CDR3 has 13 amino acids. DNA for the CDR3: TGTGCCAGCAGTCGACAGGGGCCCTACGAGCAGTACTTC. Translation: CASSRQGPYEQYF.

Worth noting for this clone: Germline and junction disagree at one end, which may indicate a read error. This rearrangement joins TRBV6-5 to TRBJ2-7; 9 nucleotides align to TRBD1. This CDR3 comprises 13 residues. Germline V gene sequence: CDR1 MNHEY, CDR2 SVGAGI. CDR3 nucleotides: TGTGCCAGCAGTAAACAGGGGGCCTACGGGCAGTACTTC. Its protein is CASSKQGAYGQYF.

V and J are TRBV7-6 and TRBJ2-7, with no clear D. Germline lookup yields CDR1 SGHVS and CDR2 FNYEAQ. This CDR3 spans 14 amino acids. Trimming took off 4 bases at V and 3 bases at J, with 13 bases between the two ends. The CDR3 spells CASSSRVPGYEQYF. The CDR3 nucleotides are TGTGCCAGCAGCTCCCGCGTTCCAGGCTACGAGCAGTACTTC.

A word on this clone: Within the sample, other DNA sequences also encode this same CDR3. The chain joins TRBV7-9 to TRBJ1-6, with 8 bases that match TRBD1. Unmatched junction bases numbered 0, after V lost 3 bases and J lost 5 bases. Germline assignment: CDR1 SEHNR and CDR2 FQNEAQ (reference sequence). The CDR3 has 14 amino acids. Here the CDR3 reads CASSLDRDNSPLHF. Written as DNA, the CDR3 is TGTGCCAGCAGCTTGGACAGGGATAATTCACCCCTCCACTTT.

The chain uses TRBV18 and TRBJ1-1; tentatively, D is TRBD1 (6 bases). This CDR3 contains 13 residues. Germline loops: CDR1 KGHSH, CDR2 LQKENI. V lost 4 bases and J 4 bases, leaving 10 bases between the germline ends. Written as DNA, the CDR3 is TGTGCCAGCTCACAGATACAGGGCACTGAAGCTTTCTTT. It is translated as CASSQIQGTEAFF. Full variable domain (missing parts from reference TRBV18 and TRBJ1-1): NAGVMQNPRHLVRRRGQEARLRCSPMKGHSHVYWYRQLPEEGLKFMVYLQKENIIDESGMPKERFSAEFPKEGPSILRIQQVVRGDSAAYFCASSQIQGTEAFFGQGTRLTVV.

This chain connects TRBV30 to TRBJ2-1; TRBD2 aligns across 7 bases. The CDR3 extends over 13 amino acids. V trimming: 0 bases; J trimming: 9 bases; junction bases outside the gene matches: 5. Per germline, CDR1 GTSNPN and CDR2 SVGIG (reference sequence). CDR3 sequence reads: CAWSVVAGGEQFF. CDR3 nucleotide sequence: TGTGCCTGGAGTGTAGTAGCGGGCGGTGAGCAGTTCTTC.

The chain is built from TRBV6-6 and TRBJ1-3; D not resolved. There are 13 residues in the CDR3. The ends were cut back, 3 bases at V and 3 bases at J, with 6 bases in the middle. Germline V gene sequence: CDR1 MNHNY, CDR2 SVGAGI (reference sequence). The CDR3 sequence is CASSYQIGNTIYF. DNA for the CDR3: TGTGCCAGCAGTTATCAGATTGGAAACACCATATATTTT.

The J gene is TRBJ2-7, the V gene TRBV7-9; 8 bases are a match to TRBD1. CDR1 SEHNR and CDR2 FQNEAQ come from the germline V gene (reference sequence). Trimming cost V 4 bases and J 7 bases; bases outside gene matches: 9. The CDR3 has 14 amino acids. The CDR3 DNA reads TGTGCCAGCAGCTCCGGGACAGGAGTTTGGGAGCAGTACTTC. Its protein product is CASSSGTGVWEQYF.